These T cell receptor beta chains were read from a single sample in a study of blood T cell repertoires in COVID-19. The assay was immunoSEQ multiplex PCR, and TCRdb's table has in-frame clones only and misses some. The sample shows roughly 80,000 clones, 90% to 95% of them seen only once. Sequences were obtained from peripheral blood. Receptors originate from a man aged 50-60 years with COVID-19, enrolled during active disease. Each CDR3 is given with its conserved first and last residue. The D gene is left open where the match is weak. Part of the rows lack a size; the others show once, few, many or a class for expanded clones.

V	D	size	J	CDR3	DNA
TRBV7-2	NA	NA	TRBJ1-1	CASSPQEGLTEAFF	TGTGCCAGCAGCCCCCAGGAGGGCCTCACTGAAGCTTTCTTT
TRBV28	TRBD1	NA	TRBJ1-4	CASSSPGQGNEKLFF	TGTGCCAGCAGCTCACCCGGACAGGGAAATGAAAAACTGTTTTTT
TRBV19	TRBD2	NA	TRBJ2-1	CASSIDGTSGPYNEQFF	TGTGCCAGTAGTATAGATGGGACTAGCGGGCCCTACAATGAGCAGTTCTTC
TRBV11-2	NA	NA	TRBJ2-2	CASSLFYRENTGELFF	TGTGCCAGCAGCTTATTCTACAGGGAGAACACCGGGGAGCTGTTTTTT
TRBV6-5	TRBD1	NA	TRBJ1-1	CASSPGQVNTEAFF	TGTGCCAGCAGTCCCGGACAGGTGAACACTGAAGCTTTCTTT
TRBV2	NA	NA	TRBJ2-3	CASSSSTDTQYF	TGTGCCAGCTCTTCGAGCACAGATACGCAGTATTTT
TRBV4-3	NA	NA	TRBJ1-2	CASSQQQGTMDGYTF	TGCGCCAGCAGCCAACAGCAGGGGACCATGGACGGCTACACCTTC
TRBV19	TRBD2	NA	TRBJ2-1	CASRGLAGGPKQFF	TGTGCCAGTAGGGGACTAGCGGGAGGGCCAAAGCAGTTCTTC
TRBV6-5	NA	NA	TRBJ1-5	CASSYSSDQPQHF	TGTGCCAGCAGTTACTCGTCGGATCAGCCCCAGCATTTT
TRBV9	TRBD2	NA	TRBJ2-1	CASSPLGREGNEQFF	TGTGCCAGCAGCCCCCTCGGGCGGGAGGGAAATGAGCAGTTCTTC
TRBV12-3/TRBV12-4	TRBD2	NA	TRBJ2-1	CASSPTAGGEQFF	TGTGCCAGCAGCCCGACGGCGGGGGGTGAGCAGTTCTTC
TRBV29-1	TRBD1	NA	TRBJ1-2	CSAEPGGLDYTF	TGCAGCGCGGAACCAGGGGGCTTGGACTACACCTTC
TRBV5-1	TRBD1	few	TRBJ1-3	CASRRTGDPGNTIYF	TGCGCCAGCAGGAGGACAGGGGATCCCGGAAACACCATATATTTT
TRBV5-4	NA	NA	TRBJ2-5	CASSSPTGGETQYF	TGTGCCAGCAGCTCGCCCACCGGGGGAGAGACCCAGTACTTC
TRBV9	TRBD2	NA	TRBJ2-1	CASTRSGSDNEQFF	TGTGCCAGCACGAGAAGCGGGAGTGACAATGAGCAGTTCTTC
TRBV6-5	NA	NA	TRBJ1-2	CASGRGGQGFYGYTF	TGTGCCAGCGGGAGGGGCGGACAAGGCTTCTATGGCTACACCTTC
TRBV11-2	NA	NA	TRBJ2-5	CASNLLGGTQETQYF	TGTGCCAGCAATCTTTTGGGCGGGACCCAAGAGACCCAGTACTTC
TRBV30	NA	NA	TRBJ1-4	CAWSVRVSNEKLFF	TGTGCCTGGAGTGTACGAGTATCAAATGAAAAACTGTTTTTT
TRBV15	TRBD1	few	TRBJ2-2	CATSRPDQGAGELFF	TGTGCCACCAGCAGGCCTGACCAGGGGGCCGGGGAGCTGTTTTTT
TRBV6-6	NA	NA	TRBJ2-1	CASSSQQYNEQFF	TGTGCCAGCAGTTCACAGCAATACAATGAGCAGTTCTTC
TRBV9	TRBD2	NA	TRBJ2-3	CASSSGTSFSFGTDTQYF	TGTGCCAGCAGTTCCGGGACTAGCTTCTCATTCGGCACAGATACGCAGTATTTT
TRBV29-1	TRBD2	NA	TRBJ2-5	CSVEPSGETQYF	TGCAGCGTTGAACCTAGCGGAGAGACCCAGTACTTC
TRBV2	NA	NA	TRBJ1-5	CASSGGSSNQPQHF	TGTGCCAGCAGTGGAGGGAGTAGCAATCAGCCCCAGCATTTT
TRBV28	TRBD1	NA	TRBJ2-5	CASSPPTGVKTQYF	TGTGCCAGCAGTCCCCCGACAGGGGTGAAGACCCAGTACTTC
TRBV6-5	NA	NA	TRBJ1-1	CASSRSRTDEAFF	TGTGCCAGCAGTCGAAGTAGGACAGATGAAGCTTTCTTT
TRBV7-3	TRBD1	NA	TRBJ2-2	CASSLKATRQGHTGELFF	TGTGCCAGCAGCTTAAAAGCGACGAGACAGGGGCACACCGGGGAGCTGTTTTTT
TRBV20-1	NA	NA	TRBJ2-1	CSASSSAGVWNEQFF	TGCAGTGCTAGTAGTTCGGCAGGGGTTTGGAATGAGCAGTTCTTC
TRBV18	NA	NA	TRBJ2-1	CASSPQGYNEQFF	TGTGCCAGCTCACCGCAGGGGTACAATGAGCAGTTCTTC
TRBV4-2	TRBD2	NA	TRBJ2-1	CASSAPLTSGSTQQFF	TGTGCCAGCAGCGCGCCCCTGACTAGCGGGAGCACCCAGCAGTTCTTC
TRBV6-6	NA	NA	TRBJ1-5	CASSYGGTGQPQHF	TGTGCCAGCAGTTACGGGGGGACGGGCCAGCCCCAGCATTTT
TRBV28	TRBD1	NA	TRBJ1-6	CASSNPTGVNSPLHF	TGTGCCAGCAGCAACCCTACAGGGGTTAATTCACCCCTCCACTTT
TRBV7-8	NA	NA	TRBJ1-6	CASSSNRDSPLHF	TGTGCCAGCAGCTCTAACAGGGATTCACCCCTCCACTTT
TRBV6-2/TRBV6-3	NA	NA	TRBJ2-7	CASSALGAQYF	TGTGCCAGCAGTGCTCTGGGGGCGCAGTACTTC
TRBV5-6	TRBD2	NA	TRBJ2-5	CASSFSTSGITQETQYF	TGTGCCAGCAGCTTTTCGACTAGCGGGATAACCCAAGAGACCCAGTACTTC
TRBV11-2	NA	NA	TRBJ1-1	CASSSYRNTEAFF	TGTGCCAGCAGCTCGTACAGGAACACTGAAGCTTTCTTT
TRBV11-2	NA	NA	TRBJ2-4	CASSLGTGLSNIQYF	TGTGCCAGCAGCTTAGGTACAGGGCTAAGCAACATTCAGTACTTC
TRBV24-1	TRBD1	NA	TRBJ2-2	CASRPGTGLTGELFF	TGTGCCTCACGACCGGGGACAGGGCTTACCGGGGAGCTGTTTTTT
TRBV7-8	TRBD1	NA	TRBJ2-7	CASSLAGQRYEQYF	TGTGCCAGCAGCTTAGCGGGACAGCGATACGAGCAGTACTTC
TRBV2	NA	once	TRBJ1-5	CASSEQAGEGQPQHF	TGTGCCAGCAGTGAGCAGGCAGGGGAAGGTCAGCCCCAGCATTTT
TRBV19	TRBD2	once	TRBJ2-3	CASSSLAVSTDTQYF	TGTGCCAGTAGTAGCCTAGCGGTTAGCACAGATACGCAGTATTTT
TRBV19	TRBD2	NA	TRBJ2-5	CASTSSGRAGETQYF	TGTGCCAGTACCTCTAGCGGGAGGGCCGGTGAGACCCAGTACTTC
TRBV9	TRBD2	NA	TRBJ2-2	CASSAAGAVTGELFF	TGTGCCAGCAGCGCAGCGGGGGCTGTCACCGGGGAGCTGTTTTTT
TRBV7-2	NA	NA	TRBJ2-1	CASSLIADDYNEQFF	TGTGCCAGCAGCTTGATAGCGGACGATTACAATGAGCAGTTCTTC
TRBV19	NA	few	TRBJ1-5	CASIEANSNQPQHF	TGTGCCAGTATAGAGGCAAATAGCAATCAGCCCCAGCATTTT
TRBV7-6	NA	NA	TRBJ2-1	CASSLVGQRALRGHYNEQFF	TGTGCCAGCAGCTTAGTTGGCCAGCGGGCCCTAAGGGGGCACTACAATGAGCAGTTCTTC
TRBV30	NA	NA	TRBJ1-1	CAWSGGVRDTEAFF	TGTGCCTGGAGTGGTGGGGTGAGGGACACTGAAGCTTTCTTT
TRBV2	NA	NA	TRBJ1-6	CASSAGGGNDNSPLHF	TGTGCCAGCAGCGCCGGGGGGGGCAACGATAATTCACCCCTCCACTTT
TRBV13	TRBD1	once	TRBJ2-3	CASSLRDRGDTQYF	TGTGCCAGCAGCTTAAGGGACAGGGGCGATACGCAGTATTTT
TRBV6-2/TRBV6-3	TRBD2	NA	TRBJ2-3	CASSYGLAGAGTDTQYF	TGTGCCAGCAGTTACGGACTAGCGGGAGCGGGCACAGATACGCAGTATTTT
TRBV15	TRBD1	NA	TRBJ2-5	CATSGQGGETQYF	TGTGCCACCAGCGGACAGGGGGGAGAGACCCAGTACTTC
TRBV3-1/TRBV3-2	NA	NA	TRBJ2-1	CASSQSRPPGGDEQFF	TGTGCCAGCAGCCAGTCCAGACCCCCGGGGGGCGATGAGCAGTTCTTC
TRBV7-2	NA	NA	TRBJ2-5	CASSLSGVTQETQYF	TGTGCCAGCAGCTTATCAGGGGTGACCCAAGAGACCCAGTACTTC
TRBV29-1	TRBD2	NA	TRBJ2-3	CSGLADLTDTQYF	TGCAGCGGACTAGCAGACCTCACAGATACGCAGTATTTT
TRBV6-4	NA	NA	TRBJ2-5	CASSQLAAATQYF	TGTGCCAGCAGTCAACTAGCCGCTGCGACCCAGTACTTC